The entry below gives a single T cell receptor (beta chain) sequence along with its context. In this sample, this clone turned up once. It has no known antigen specificity. No qualities accompany the bases; no much larger clone lies one base away. This entry comes from a study of blood T cell repertoires in COVID-19 (dated by TCRdb to between 2020 and 2021). With regard to the full study: Collaborator samples came from the United States, Italy and Spain and covered acute and convalescent phases of COVID-19. Where available, HLA class I and class II types were obtained from metadata supplied by the sample provider rather than from assay-based typing. The repertoires were made available in a free public database intended to serve as a resource for research on the immune response to SARS-CoV-2. The dataset comprised deeply sampled blood TCRbeta repertoires from subjects exposed to, actively infected with, or recovered from COVID-19. The samples were drawn from two sources: the first 160 participants of the ongoing ImmuneRACE study, and over 950 subjects contributed by 6 global collaborators. Sample metadata almost always included a de-identified subject ID, COVID-19 status, age in years and sex. The material from the prospective study consisted of cDNA or gDNA derived from T cells, B-cell-depleted T cells, or PBMCs.

Whole blood was collected in K2EDTA tubes by collaborating institutions according to the institutions' own protocols. For TCRbeta analysis, collaborators shipped samples as frozen whole blood, isolated PBMCs, or DNA extracted from either of those sample types. Results the study describes overall, beyond this receptor: How much clinical and demographic metadata was included differed by source and by participant, and the metadata was provided uncurated.

V and J lose 2 bases and 0 bases, and a span of 11 bases separates them. The CDR3 runs 16 residues from the cysteine to the phenylalanine. Only the CDR3 part of the read is kept: 48 bases, read in frame from the first base. Reading the germline V gene gives CDR1 SNHLY and CDR2 FYNNEI. TCRbeta CDR3 regions were amplified from genomic DNA by means of the immunoSEQ Assay, a bias-controlled multiplex PCR. In the source study's methods: The number of nucleated cells in each sample was estimated by amplification of reference gene primers within the assay. Sequence reads were collapsed and filtered to measure the absolute abundance of every unique TCRbeta CDR3 rearrangement. Productive Simpson clonality was computed per sample as the square root of Simpson's diversity index over productive rearrangements. TCRdb limited this immuneACCESS table to in-frame rearrangements with V and J called. A share of clones is missing; checked studies link under half to unresolved V genes, and the rest is unexplained. The D gene and trimming were derived from the DNA, and the V and J assignments and clone size from that table. The sample table lists roughly 32,000 clones, approximately 85% of them with a count of one. 35% to 50% of the sample rests with the top ten.

The chain joins TRBV2 to TRBJ1-3; the D segment cannot be called with confidence. The sample comprised peripheral blood. This clonotype was sampled from a man between 60 and 75 years old with active or convalescent COVID-19. The base sequence is TGTGCCAGCAGTGAACGCCAGGCTCTCTCTGGAAACACCATATATTTT. Its protein product is CASSERQALSGNTIYF.